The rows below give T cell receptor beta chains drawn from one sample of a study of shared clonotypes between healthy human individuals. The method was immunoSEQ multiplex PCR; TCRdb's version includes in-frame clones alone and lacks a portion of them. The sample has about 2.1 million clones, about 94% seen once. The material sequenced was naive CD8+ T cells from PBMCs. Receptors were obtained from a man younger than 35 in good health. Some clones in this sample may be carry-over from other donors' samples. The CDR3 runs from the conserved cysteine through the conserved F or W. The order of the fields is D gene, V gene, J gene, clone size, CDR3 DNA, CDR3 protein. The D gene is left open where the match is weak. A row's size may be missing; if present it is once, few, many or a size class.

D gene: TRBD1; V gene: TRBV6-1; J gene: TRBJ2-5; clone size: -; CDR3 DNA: TGTGCCAGCAGGGACAGGGGGGAGACCCAGTACTTC; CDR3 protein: CASRDRGETQYF
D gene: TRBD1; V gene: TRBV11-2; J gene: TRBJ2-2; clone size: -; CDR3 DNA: TGTGCCAGCAGCCCTCGGACAGGGGGCGCTTCCACCGGGGAGCTGTTTTTT; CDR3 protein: CASSPRTGGASTGELFF
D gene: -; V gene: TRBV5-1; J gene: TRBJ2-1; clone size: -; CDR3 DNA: TGCGCCAGCAGCCCTTCGGGACACCTAATGAATGAGCAGTTCTTC; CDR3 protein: CASSPSGHLMNEQFF
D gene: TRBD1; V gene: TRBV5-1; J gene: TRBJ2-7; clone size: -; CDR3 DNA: TGCGCCAGCACCGATGACAGGGGGAAGTTTTACGAGCAGTACTTC; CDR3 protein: CASTDDRGKFYEQYF
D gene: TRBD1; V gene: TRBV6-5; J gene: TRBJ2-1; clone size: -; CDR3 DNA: TGTGCCAGCAGCCCCGGACAGGGGATCGAGCAGTTCTTC; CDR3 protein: CASSPGQGIEQFF
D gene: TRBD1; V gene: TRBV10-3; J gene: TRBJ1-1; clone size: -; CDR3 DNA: TGTGCCATCAGACAGGGGGCGAAATTTACTGAAGCTTTCTTT; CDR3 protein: CAIRQGAKFTEAFF
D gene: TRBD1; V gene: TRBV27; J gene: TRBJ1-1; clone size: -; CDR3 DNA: TGTGCCAGCAGTCTACGCCGGACAGGGATGGACACTGAAGCTTTCTTT; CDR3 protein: CASSLRRTGMDTEAFF
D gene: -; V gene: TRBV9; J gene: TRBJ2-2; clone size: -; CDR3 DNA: TGTGCCAGCAGCGAGCGCACCGGGGAGCTGTTTTTT; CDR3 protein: CASSERTGELFF
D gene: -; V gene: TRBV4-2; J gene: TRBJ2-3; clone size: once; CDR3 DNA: TGTGCCAGCAGCCAACAACAGGCCCAGGGAGATACGCAGTATTTT; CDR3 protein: CASSQQQAQGDTQYF
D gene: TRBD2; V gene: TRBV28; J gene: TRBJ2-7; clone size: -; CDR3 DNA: TGTGCCAGCAGTTTAACCAGCGGGAGGGCCTACGAGCAGTACTTC; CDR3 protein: CASSLTSGRAYEQYF
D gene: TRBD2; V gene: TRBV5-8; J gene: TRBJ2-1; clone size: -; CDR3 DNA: TGTGCCAGCAGCGTCCTAGCGGGAGGAAGGAATGAGCAGTTCTTC; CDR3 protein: CASSVLAGGRNEQFF
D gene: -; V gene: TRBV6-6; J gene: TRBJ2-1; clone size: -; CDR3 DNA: TGTGCCAGCAGTTACTCGAAGAACCAGGGCGGTGAGCAGTTCTTC; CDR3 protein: CASSYSKNQGGEQFF
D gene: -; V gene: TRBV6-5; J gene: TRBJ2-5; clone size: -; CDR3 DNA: TGTGCCAGCAGTTTAACAGCTAGAGAGACCCAGTACTTC; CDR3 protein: CASSLTARETQYF
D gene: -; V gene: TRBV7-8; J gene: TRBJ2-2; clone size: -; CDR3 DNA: TGTGCCAGCAGCTTAGCCGGACATCCGAACACCGGGGAGCTGTTTTTT; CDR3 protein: CASSLAGHPNTGELFF
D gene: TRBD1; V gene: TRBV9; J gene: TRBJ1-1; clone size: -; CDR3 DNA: TGTGCCAGCAGCGAAGGGACAGGAGTCCTACCTAACACTGAAGCTTTCTTT; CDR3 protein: CASSEGTGVLPNTEAFF
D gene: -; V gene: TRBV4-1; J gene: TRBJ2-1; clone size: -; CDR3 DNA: TGCGCCAGCAGCCAAGAGGGGGAGGGGGTTAACAATGAGCAGTTCTTC; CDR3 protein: CASSQEGEGVNNEQFF
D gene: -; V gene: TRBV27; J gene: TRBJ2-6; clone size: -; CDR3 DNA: TGTGCCAGCACCCCGCTGAAAAGGGTATATACTGGGGCCAACGTCCTGACTTTC; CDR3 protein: CASTPLKRVYTGANVLTF
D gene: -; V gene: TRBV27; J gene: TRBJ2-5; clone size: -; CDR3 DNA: TGTGCCAGCAGTTTATCGGTAGCGTCGGAGACCCAGTACTTC; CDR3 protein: CASSLSVASETQYF
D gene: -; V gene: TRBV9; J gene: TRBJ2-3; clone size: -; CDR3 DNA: TGTGCCAGCAGCGCGCCCTTTGAGGGGCCAGATACGCAGTATTTT; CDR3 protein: CASSAPFEGPDTQYF
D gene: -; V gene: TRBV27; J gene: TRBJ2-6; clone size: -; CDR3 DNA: TGTGCCAGCAGTTCTTCTGGGGCCAACGTCCTGACTTTC; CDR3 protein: CASSSSGANVLTF
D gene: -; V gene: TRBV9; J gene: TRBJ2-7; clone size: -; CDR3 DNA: TGTGCCAGCAGCGTAGGTATGGGGGAGACTTTAACCTACGAGCAGTACTTC; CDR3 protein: CASSVGMGETLTYEQYF
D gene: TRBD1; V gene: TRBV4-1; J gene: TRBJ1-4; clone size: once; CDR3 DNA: TGCGCCAGCAGCCACGAACAGGGGGCTGGTGAAAAACTGTTTTTT; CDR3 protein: CASSHEQGAGEKLFF
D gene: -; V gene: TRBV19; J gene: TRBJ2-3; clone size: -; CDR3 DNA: TGTGCCAGTAGCGGGGTCAGCACAGATACGCAGTATTTT; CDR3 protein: CASSGVSTDTQYF
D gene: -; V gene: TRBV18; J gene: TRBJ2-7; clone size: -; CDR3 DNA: TGTGCCAGCTCAGATTCCGTTAACCCCTACGAGCAGTACTTC; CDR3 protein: CASSDSVNPYEQYF
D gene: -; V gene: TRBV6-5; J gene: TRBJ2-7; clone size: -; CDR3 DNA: TGTGCCAGCAGTTACGGAAACCACTACGAGCAGTACTTC; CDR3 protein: CASSYGNHYEQYF
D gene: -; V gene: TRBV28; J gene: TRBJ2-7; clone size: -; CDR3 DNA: TGTGCCAGCAGTTTCATCTACGAGCAGTACTTC; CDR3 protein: CASSFIYEQYF
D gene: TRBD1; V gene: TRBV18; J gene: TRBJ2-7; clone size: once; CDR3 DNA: TGTGCCAGCTCACCCCGGGACAGGGGATCCGAGCAGTACTTC; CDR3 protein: CASSPRDRGSEQYF
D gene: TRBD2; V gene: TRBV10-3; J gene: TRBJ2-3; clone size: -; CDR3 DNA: TGTGCCATCGGCACCCCTATGCTAGCGGGGGATCTCACAGATACGCAGTATTTT; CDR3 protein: CAIGTPMLAGDLTDTQYF
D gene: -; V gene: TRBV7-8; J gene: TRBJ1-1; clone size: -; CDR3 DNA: TGTGCCAGCAGCTTTGCACAGGGAAACACTGAAGCTTTCTTT; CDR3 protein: CASSFAQGNTEAFF
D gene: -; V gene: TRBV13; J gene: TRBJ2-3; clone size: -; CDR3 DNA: TGTGCCAGCCACCAGCCCGGGGATACGCAGTATTTT; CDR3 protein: CASHQPGDTQYF
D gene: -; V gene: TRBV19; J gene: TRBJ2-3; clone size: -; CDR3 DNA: TGTGCCAGTAGTATAGATGGTCTAGAATGGAATACGCAGTATTTT; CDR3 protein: CASSIDGLEWNTQYF
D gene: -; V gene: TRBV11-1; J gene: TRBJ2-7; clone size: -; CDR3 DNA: TGTGCCAGCAGCTTAGGCGGGTGGCTCTCTTCCGAGCAGTACTTC; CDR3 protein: CASSLGGWLSSEQYF
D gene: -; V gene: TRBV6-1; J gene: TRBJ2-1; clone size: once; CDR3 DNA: TGTGCCAGCAGTACTTGGGTGGGTAATGAGCAGTTCTTC; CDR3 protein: CASSTWVGNEQFF
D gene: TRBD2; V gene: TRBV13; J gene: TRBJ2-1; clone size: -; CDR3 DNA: TGTGCCAGCAGCCCTAGCGGGAACTCCTACAATGAGCAGTTCTTC; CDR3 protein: CASSPSGNSYNEQFF
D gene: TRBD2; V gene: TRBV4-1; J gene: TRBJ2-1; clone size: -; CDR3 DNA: TGCGCCAGCAGCCAAGGAGCGGGGATGGTGGAGAATGAGCAGTTCTTC; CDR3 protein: CASSQGAGMVENEQFF
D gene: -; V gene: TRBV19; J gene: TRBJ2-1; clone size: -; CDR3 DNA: TGTGCCAGTAGTATCGAACTAGTTCCAAATGAGCAGTTCTTC; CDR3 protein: CASSIELVPNEQFF
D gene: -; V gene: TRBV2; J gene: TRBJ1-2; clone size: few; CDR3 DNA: TGTGCCAGCAGTGAACGACAGGCCTATGGCTACACCTTC; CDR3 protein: CASSERQAYGYTF
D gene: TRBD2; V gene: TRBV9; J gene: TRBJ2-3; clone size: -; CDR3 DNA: TGTGCCAGCAGCCTCGGGCGGGAGGGCCGAGATACGCAGTATTTT; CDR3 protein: CASSLGREGRDTQYF
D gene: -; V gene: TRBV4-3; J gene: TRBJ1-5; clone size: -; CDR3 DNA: TGCGCCAGCAGCCAAGAAGCTTATAGCAATCAGCCCCAGCATTTT; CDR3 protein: CASSQEAYSNQPQHF
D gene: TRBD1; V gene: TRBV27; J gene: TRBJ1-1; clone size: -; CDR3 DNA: TGTGCCAGCAGTCCCTACCGGGACAGGGTCGAAGCTTTCTTT; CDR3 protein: CASSPYRDRVEAFF
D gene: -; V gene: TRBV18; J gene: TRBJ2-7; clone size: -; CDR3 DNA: TGTGCCAGCTCCCTCGAGGGCATCTCCTACGAGCAGTACTTC; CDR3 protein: CASSLEGISYEQYF
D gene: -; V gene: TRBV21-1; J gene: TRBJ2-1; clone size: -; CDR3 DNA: TGTGCCAGCAGCAAATTTGGGGCGGGAGGGGTCTACAATGAGCAGTTCTTC; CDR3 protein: CASSKFGAGGVYNEQFF
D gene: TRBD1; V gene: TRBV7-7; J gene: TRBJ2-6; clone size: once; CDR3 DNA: TGTGCCAGCAGCGCCGGGACAGGAGGGGACTCTGGGGCCAACGTCCTGACTTTC; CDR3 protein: CASSAGTGGDSGANVLTF
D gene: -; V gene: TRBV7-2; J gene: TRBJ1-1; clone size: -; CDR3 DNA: TGTGCCAGCAGCCCAGTGGCAGGGACTGAAGCTTTCTTT; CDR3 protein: CASSPVAGTEAFF
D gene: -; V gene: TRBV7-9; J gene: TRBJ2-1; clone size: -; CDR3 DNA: TGTGCCAGCAGGCATACAGACAGGGACTCCTCTAATGAGCAGTTCTTC; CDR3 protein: CASRHTDRDSSNEQFF
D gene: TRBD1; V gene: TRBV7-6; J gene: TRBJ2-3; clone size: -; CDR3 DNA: TGTGCCAGCAGCTCTCAATCCCGACAGGGGCGCTACACAGATACGCAGTATTTT; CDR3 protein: CASSSQSRQGRYTDTQYF
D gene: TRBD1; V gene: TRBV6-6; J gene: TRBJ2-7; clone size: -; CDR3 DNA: TGTGCCAGCAACCCCGGGACAGGGGTCCACGAGCAGTACTTC; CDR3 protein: CASNPGTGVHEQYF
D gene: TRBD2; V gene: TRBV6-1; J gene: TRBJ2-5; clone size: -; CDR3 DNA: TGTGCCAGCAGTGAGACTAGCGGGATGCAAGAGACCCAGTACTTC; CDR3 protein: CASSETSGMQETQYF
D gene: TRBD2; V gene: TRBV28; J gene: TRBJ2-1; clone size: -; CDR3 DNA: TGTGCCAGCAGTTTCCCCCGACTAGCGGGAGACAATGAGCAGTTCTTC; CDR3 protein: CASSFPRLAGDNEQFF
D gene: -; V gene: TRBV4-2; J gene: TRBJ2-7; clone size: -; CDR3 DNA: TGTGCCAGCAGCCAAGGGTCGGGCAGTCCCTACGAGCAGTACTTC; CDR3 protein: CASSQGSGSPYEQYF
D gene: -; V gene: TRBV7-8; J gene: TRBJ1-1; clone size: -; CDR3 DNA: TGTGCCAGCAGGACGGGACGTATGAACACTGAAGCTTTCTTT; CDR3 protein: CASRTGRMNTEAFF
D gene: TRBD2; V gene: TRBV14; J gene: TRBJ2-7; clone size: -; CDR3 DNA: TGTGCCAGCAGCCCCGGACTAGCGGGAGTTTTCTCCTACGAGCAGTACTTC; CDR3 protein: CASSPGLAGVFSYEQYF
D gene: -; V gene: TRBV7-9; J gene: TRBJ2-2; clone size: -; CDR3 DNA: TGTGCCAGCAGCCGCCGAGGGGATGGCACCGGGGAGCTGTTTTTT; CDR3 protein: CASSRRGDGTGELFF
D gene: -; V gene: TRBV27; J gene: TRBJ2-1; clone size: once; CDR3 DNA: TGTGCCAGCAGCCCTGGGGGGGAGCAGTTCTTC; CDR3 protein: CASSPGGEQFF
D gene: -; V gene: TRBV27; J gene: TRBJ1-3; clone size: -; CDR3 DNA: TGTGCCAGCAGCCAGTTCTCTGGAAACACCATATATTTT; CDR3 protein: CASSQFSGNTIYF
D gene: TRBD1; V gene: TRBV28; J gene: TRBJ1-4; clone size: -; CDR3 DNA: TGTGCCAGCAGTTTATACGCAGGGGGTAATGAAAAACTGTTTTTT; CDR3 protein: CASSLYAGGNEKLFF
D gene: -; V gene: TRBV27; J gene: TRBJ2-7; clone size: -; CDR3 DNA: TGTGCCAGCAGAACCACTAAGGTTGTCGGCTACGAGCAGTACTTC; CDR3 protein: CASRTTKVVGYEQYF
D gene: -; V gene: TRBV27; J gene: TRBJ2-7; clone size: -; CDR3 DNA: TGTGCCAGCAGTTTATACCAGTACAACGAGCAGTACTTC; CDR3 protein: CASSLYQYNEQYF
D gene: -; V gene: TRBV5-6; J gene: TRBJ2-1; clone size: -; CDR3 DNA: TGTGCCAGCAGCTTGGGTGGACTGAACTCCTACAATGAGCAGTTCTTC; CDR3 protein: CASSLGGLNSYNEQFF
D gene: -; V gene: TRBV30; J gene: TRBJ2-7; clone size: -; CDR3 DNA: TGTGCCTCCCAAGGGAGGGGGAACTACGAGCAGTACTTC; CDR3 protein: CASQGRGNYEQYF